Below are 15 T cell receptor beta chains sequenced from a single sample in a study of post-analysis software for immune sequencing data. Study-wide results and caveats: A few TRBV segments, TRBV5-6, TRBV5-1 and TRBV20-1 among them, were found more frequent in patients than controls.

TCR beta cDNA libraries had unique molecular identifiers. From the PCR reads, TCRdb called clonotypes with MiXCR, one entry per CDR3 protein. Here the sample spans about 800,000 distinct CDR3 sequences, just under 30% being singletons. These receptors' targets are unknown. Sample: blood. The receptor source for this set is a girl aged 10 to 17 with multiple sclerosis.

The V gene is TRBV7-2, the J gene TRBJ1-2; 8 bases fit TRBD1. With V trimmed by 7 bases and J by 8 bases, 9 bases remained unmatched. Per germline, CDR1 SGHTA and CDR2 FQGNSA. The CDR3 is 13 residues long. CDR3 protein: CASTNDRGIGYTF. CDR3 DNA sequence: TGTGCCAGCACCAATGACAGGGGAATAGGCTACACCTTC. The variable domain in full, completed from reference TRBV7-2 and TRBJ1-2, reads GAGVSQSPSNKVTEKGKDVELRCDPISGHTALYWYRQSLGQGLEFLIYFQGNSAPDKSGLPSDRFSAERTGGSVSTLTIQRTQQEDSAVYLCASTNDRGIGYTFGSGTRLTVV.

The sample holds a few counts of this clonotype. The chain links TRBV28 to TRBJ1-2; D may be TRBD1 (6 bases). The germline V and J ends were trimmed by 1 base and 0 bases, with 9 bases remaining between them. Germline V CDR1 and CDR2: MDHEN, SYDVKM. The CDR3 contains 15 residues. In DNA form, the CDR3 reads TGTGCCAGCAGTTTATTGGGACATACTAACTATGGCTACACCTTC. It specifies CASSLLGHTNYGYTF.

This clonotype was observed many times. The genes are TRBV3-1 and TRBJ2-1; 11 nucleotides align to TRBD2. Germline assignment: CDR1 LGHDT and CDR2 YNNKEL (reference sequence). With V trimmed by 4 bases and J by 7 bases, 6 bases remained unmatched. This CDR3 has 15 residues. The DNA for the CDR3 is TGTGCCAGCAGCCGCGGGACTAGCGGATGGAATGAGCAGTTCTTC. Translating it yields CASSRGTSGWNEQFF.

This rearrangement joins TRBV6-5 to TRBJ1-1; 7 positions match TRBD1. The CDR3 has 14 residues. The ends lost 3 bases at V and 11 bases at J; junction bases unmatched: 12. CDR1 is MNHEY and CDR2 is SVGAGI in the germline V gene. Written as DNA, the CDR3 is TGTGCCAGCAGTTATAGTTTACGACAGGGTCCCGCTTTCTTT. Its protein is CASSYSLRQGPAFF.

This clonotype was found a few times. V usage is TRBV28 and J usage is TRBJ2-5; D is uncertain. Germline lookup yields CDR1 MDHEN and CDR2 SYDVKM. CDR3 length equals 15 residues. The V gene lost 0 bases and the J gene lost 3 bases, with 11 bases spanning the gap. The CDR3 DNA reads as TGTGCCAGCAGTTTATGGTCATCAGCCAAAGAGACCCAGTACTTC. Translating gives CASSLWSSAKETQYF.

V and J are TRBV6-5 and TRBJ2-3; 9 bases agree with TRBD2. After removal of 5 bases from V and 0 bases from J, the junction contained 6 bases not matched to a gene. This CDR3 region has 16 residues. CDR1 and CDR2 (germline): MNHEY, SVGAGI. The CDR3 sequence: CASSPKSGRSTDTQYF. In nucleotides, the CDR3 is TGTGCCAGCAGTCCCAAAAGCGGGAGGAGCACAGATACGCAGTATTTT.

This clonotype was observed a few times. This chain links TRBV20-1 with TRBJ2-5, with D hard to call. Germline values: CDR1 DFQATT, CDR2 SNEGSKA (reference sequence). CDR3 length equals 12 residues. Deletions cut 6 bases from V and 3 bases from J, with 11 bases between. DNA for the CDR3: TGCAGTGCAAGGCCGTCTAAAGAGACCCAGTACTTC. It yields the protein CSARPSKETQYF.

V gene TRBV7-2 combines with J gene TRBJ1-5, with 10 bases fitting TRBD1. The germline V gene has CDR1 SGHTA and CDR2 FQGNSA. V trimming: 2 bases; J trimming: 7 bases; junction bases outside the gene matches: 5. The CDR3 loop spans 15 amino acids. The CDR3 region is CASSLLQGQGQPQHF. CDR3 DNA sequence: TGTGCCAGCAGCTTACTTCAGGGACAGGGGCAGCCCCAGCATTTT.

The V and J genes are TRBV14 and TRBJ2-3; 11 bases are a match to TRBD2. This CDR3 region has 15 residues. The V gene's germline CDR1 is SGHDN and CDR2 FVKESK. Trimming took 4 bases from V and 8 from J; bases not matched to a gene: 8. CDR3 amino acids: CASSPLAGGFVTQYF. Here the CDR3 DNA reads TGTGCCAGCAGCCCGCTAGCGGGAGGTTTTGTTACGCAGTATTTT. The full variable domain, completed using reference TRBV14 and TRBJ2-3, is EAGVTQFPSHSVIEKGQTVTLRCDPISGHDNLYWYRRVMGKEIKFLLHFVKESKQDESGMPNNRFLAERTGGTYSTLKVQPAELEDSGVYFCASSPLAGGFVTQYFGPGTRLTVL.

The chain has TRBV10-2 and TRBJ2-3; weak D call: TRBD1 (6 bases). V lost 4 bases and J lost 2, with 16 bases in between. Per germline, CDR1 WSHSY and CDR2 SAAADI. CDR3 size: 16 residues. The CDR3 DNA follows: TGCGCCAGCAGTGTAGGGGGAGACCCTCACACAGATACGCAGTATTTT. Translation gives CASSVGGDPHTDTQYF.

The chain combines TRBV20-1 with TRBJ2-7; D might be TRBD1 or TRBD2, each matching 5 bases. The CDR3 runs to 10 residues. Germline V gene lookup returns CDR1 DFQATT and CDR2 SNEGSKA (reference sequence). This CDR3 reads CNTGGYEQYF. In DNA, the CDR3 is TGCAACACTGGGGGCTACGAGCAGTACTTC.

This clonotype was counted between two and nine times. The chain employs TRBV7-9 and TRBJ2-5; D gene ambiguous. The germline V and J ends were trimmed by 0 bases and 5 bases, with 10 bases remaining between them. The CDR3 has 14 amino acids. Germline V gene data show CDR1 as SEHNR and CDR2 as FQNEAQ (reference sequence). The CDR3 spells CASSLAARWETQYF. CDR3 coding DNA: TGTGCCAGCAGCTTAGCAGCGCGGTGGGAGACCCAGTACTTC. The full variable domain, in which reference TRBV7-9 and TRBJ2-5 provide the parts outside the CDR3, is DTGVSQNPRHKITKRGQNVTFRCDPISEHNRLYWYRQTLGQGPEFLTYFQNEAQLEKSRLLSDRFSAERPKGSFSTLEIQRTEQGDSAMYLCASSLAARWETQYFGPGTRLLVL.

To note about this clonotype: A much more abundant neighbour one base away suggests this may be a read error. The CDR3 loop reads CSGLRNREETQYF. In DNA form, the CDR3 reads TGCAGCGGTCTACGGAACAGGGAAGAGACCCAGTACTTC. The chain couples TRBV29-1 to TRBJ2-5; TRBD1 is a possible D gene (6 bases). V was cut by 7 bases and J by 3 bases, with 15 bases left in between. Germline CDR1 reads SQVTM; CDR2 reads ANQGSEA. CDR3 size: 13 residues.

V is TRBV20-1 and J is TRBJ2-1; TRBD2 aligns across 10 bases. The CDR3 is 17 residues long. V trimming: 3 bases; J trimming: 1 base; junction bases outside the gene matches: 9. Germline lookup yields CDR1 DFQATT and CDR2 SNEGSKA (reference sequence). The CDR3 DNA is TGCAGTGCTAGTATCTTCCCTAGCGGGAGTTCCTACAATGAGCAGTTCTTC. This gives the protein CSASIFPSGSSYNEQFF.

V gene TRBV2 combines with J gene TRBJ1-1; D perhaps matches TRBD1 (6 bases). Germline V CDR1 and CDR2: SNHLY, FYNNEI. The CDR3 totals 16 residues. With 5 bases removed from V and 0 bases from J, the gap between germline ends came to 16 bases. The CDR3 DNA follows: TGTGCCAGCAGTCTCCGCAGGGGCTTTATGAACACTGAAGCTTTCTTT. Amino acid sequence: CASSLRRGFMNTEAFF.